Ten or more counts support the clone carrying this T cell receptor (beta chain). Time point: blood at routine non-recurrence follow-up after resection. The data stem from a study of spatial heterogeneity in lung cancer. Study context: Detected beta-chain sequences consistently exceeded alpha-chain sequences.

TCRdb re-called the 5' RACE reads through MiXCR, storing one row per CDR3 protein. The profile covers under 25,000 distinct CDR3 sequences, with more than 8% appearing a single time and 35% to 40% taken by the ten largest. V was pared by 3 bases and J by 0 bases, with 11 bases between. The CDR3 runs 16 residues. In germline, CDR1 is MNHEY, CDR2 SVGAGI. This sequence originates from a female donor with early-stage non-small cell lung cancer. The chain couples TRBV6-5 to TRBJ2-2, with unresolved D. Sequenced here: PBMCs, sampled at follow-up. The DNA for the CDR3 is TGTGCCAGCAGTTATAATCGGCGAACGAACACCGGGGAGCTGTTTTTT. Residues: CASSYNRRTNTGELFF.